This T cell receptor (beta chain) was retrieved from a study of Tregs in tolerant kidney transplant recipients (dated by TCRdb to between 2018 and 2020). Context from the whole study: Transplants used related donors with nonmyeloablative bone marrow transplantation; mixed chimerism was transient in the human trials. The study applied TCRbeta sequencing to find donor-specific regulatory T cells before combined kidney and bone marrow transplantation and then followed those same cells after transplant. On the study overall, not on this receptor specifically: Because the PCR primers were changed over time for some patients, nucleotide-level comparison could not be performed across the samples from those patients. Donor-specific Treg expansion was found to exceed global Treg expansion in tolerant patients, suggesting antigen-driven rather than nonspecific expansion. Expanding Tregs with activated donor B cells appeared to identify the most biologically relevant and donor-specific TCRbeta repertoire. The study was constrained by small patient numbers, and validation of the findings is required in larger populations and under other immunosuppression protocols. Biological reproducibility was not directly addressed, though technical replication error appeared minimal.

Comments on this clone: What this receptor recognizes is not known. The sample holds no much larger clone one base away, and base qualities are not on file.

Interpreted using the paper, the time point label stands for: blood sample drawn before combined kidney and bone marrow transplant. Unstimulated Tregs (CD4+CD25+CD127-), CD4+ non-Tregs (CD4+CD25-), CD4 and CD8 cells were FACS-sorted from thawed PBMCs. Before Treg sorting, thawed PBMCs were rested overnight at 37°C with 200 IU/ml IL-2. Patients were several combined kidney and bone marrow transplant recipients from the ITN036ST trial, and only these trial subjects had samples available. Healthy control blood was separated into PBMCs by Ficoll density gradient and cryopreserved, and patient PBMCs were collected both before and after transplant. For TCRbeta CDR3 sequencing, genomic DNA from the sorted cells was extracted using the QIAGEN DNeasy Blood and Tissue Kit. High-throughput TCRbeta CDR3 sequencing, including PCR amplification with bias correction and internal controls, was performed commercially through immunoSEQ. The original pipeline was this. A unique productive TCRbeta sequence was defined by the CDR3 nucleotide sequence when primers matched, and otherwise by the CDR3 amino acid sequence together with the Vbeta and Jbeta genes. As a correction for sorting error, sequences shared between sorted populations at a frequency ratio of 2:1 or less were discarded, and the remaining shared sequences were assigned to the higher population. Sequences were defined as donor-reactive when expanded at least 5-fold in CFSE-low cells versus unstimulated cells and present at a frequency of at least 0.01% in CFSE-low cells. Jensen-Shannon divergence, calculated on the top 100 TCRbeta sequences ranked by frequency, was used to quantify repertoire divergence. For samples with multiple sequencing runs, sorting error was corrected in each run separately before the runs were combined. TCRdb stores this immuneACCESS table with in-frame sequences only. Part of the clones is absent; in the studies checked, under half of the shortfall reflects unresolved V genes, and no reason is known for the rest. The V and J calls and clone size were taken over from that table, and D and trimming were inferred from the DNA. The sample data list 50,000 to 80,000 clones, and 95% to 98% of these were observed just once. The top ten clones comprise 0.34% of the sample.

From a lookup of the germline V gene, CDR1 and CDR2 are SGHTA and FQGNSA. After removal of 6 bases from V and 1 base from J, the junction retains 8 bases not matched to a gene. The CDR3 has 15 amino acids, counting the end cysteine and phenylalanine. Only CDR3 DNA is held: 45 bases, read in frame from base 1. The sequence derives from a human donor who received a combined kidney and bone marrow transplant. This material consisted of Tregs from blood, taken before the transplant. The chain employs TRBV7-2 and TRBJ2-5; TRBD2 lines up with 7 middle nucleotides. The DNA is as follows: TGTGCCAGCAGACCAGTAGCGGGCCCCCAAGAGACCCAGTACTTC. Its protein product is CASRPVAGPQETQYF. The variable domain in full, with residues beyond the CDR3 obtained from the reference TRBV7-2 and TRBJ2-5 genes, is GAGVSQSPSNKVTEKGKDVELRCDPISGHTALYWYRQSLGQGLEFLIYFQGNSAPDKSGLPSDRFSAERTGGSVSTLTIQRTQQEDSAVYLCASRPVAGPQETQYFGPGTRLLVL.